Below are 28 T cell receptor beta chains sequenced from a single sample in a study of long-term antiretroviral therapy in people with HIV. The immunoSEQ assay was v3.0, run at survey level. Using immunoSEQ multiplex PCR, the repertoire was profiled, and TCRdb retains in-frame clones only, with some absent. The sample yields about 15,000 clones, approximately 71% seen once. The material was unsorted PBMCs, obtained 1.5 years before starting antiretroviral therapy. These receptors were taken from a woman aged 45-65 years with HIV.

The CDR3 spells CASSPTVNSGGTDTQYF. The CDR3 DNA reads as TGTGCCAGCAGCCCAACAGTCAATAGCGGGGGGACAGATACGCAGTATTTT. The rearrangement uses TRBV9 and TRBJ2-3; 10 nucleotides agree with TRBD2. This CDR3 region has 17 residues. Germline assignment: CDR1 SGDLS and CDR2 YYNGEE. Losses at the gene ends were 4 bases for V and 3 bases for J; bases not matched to a gene: 11.

This sequence joins TRBV5-1 and TRBJ2-7; D perhaps matches TRBD1 (6 bases). The CDR3 has 13 amino acids. V lost 4 bases and J lost 6, with 14 bases in between. Germline V gene data show CDR1 as SGHRS and CDR2 as YFSETQ. CDR3 region: CASSPQGFSEQYV. CDR3 in DNA: TGCGCCAGCAGCCCGCAGGGGTTTAGCGAGCAGTACGTC.

This clone was observed a single time. The chain is built from TRBV29-1 and TRBJ1-2; 10 bases match TRBD1. Germline-derived CDR1 and CDR2 are SQVTM and ANQGSEA. This CDR3 region has 12 residues. The V and J ends lost 6 bases and 7 bases, in that order; junction bases with no gene match: 5. CDR3 residues: CSVLGQGGGYTF. CDR3 nucleotides: TGCAGCGTCCTCGGACAGGGGGGTGGCTACACCTTC.

This chain links TRBV7-8 with TRBJ2-2, with 8 bases matching TRBD2. Germline CDR1 reads SGHVS; CDR2 reads FQNEAQ. V lost 1 base and J lost 4; bases outside the gene matches: 2. CDR3 length: 15 amino acids. CDR3 residues: CASSLVRGGTGELFF. In DNA, the CDR3 is TGTGCCAGCAGCTTAGTCCGGGGGGGCACCGGGGAGCTGTTTTTT.

The chain uses TRBV7-2 and TRBJ1-2; 8 bases are a match to TRBD1. This CDR3 has 14 residues. Germline CDR1 is SGHTA and CDR2 is FQGNSA. J was trimmed by 10 bases and V by 3 bases; bases with no gene match: 10. CDR3 loop: CASSLSGQGLAYTF. The DNA of the CDR3 is TGTGCCAGCAGCTTGTCAGGACAGGGACTGGCCTACACCTTC.

The rearrangement joins TRBV30 to TRBJ1-5; D is uncertain. Trimming removed 2 bases from V and 6 bases from J, with 11 bases in between. The CDR3 is 13 amino acids. Germline V lookup: CDR1 GTSNPN, CDR2 SVGIG (reference sequence). For the CDR3, the DNA is TGTGCCTGGAGTCCAGATGGTGGTCAGCCCCAGCATTTT. It is translated as CAWSPDGGQPQHF.

This clone was seen more than once but under ten times. This rearrangement joins TRBV6-5 to TRBJ2-2; the D is unclear. The CDR3 totals 14 residues. Between the trimmed V and J ends, which lost 2 bases and 6 bases, there was a span of 10 bases. CDR1 is MNHEY, CDR2 SVGAGI, per germline. The CDR3: CASSYRGFAGELFF. The CDR3 DNA is TGTGCCAGCAGTTACCGAGGCTTCGCCGGGGAGCTGTTTTTT.

The chain links TRBV30 to TRBJ2-3; possibly TRBD2 for D (7 bases). The CDR3 spans 16 residues. Germline CDR1 reads GTSNPN; CDR2 reads SVGIG (reference sequence). V was shortened by 1 base and J by 2 bases, with 16 bases between the two germline ends. The CDR3 coding sequence is TGTGCCTGGAGTGCCGCGGGGGCCCTTATCACAGATACGCAGTATTTT. Its translation: CAWSAAGALITDTQYF.

The chain links TRBV5-1 to TRBJ1-1, with a weak D call TRBD1 (6 bases). Trimming took 0 bases from V and 10 from J, leaving 10 bases between them. Germline lookup yields CDR1 SGHRS and CDR2 YFSETQ. The CDR3 has 12 amino acids. Here the CDR3 DNA reads TGCGCCAGCAGCTTGGGAAGGGGGGGAGCTTTCTTT. It specifies CASSLGRGGAFF.

The V and J genes are TRBV5-1 and TRBJ1-2, with no clear D. CDR1 is SGHRS and CDR2 is YFSETQ in the germline V gene. The CDR3 is made up of 13 amino acids. V gave up 4 bases and J gave up 7 bases, with 14 bases separating them. CDR3 sequence: CASSPPSPSGYTF. Here the CDR3 DNA reads TGCGCCAGCAGCCCACCCTCCCCGAGTGGCTACACCTTC.

The V gene is TRBV10-2, the J gene TRBJ2-7, with 10 bases fitting TRBD2. V trimming: 5 bases; J trimming: 1 base; junction bases outside the gene matches: 11. Germline V CDR1 and CDR2: WSHSY, SAAADI. The CDR3 runs to 17 residues. CDR3 bases: TGCGCCAGCAGTAGAACGAGCGGGGGGGCCGTTTCCTACGAGCAGTACTTC. It is translated as CASSRTSGGAVSYEQYF.

This clone was detected only once. The chain employs TRBV5-1 and TRBJ1-1; D is perhaps TRBD1 (5 bases). Germline CDR1 is SGHRS and CDR2 is YFSETQ. This CDR3 contains 15 residues. V dropped 3 bases and J dropped 5 bases, with 17 bases sitting between them. CDR3 amino acids: CASSYLGEPRTEAFF. CDR3 coding DNA: TGCGCCAGCAGCTATCTAGGGGAACCGAGGACTGAAGCTTTCTTT.

This sequence joins TRBV11-2 and TRBJ1-2; 7 positions agree with TRBD1. CDR1 is SGHAT, CDR2 FQNNGV, per germline. Trimming cost V 4 bases and J 7 bases; bases outside gene matches: 9. This CDR3 is 14 amino acids long. The CDR3 loop is CASSSLRTGGGYTF. The CDR3 DNA sequence: TGTGCCAGCAGCTCCCTCCGGACAGGCGGTGGCTACACCTTC.

The rearrangement links TRBV30 to TRBJ1-2, with unresolved D. The CDR3 is 13 amino acids. The V gene's germline CDR1 is GTSNPN and CDR2 SVGIG (reference sequence). Trimming left V 7 bases short and J 0 bases short, with 12 bases between. CDR3 protein: CASYQEANYGYTF. CDR3 sequence (DNA): TGTGCCTCCTACCAAGAGGCTAACTATGGCTACACCTTC.

This clone came up a few times. The chain uses TRBV4-2 and TRBJ1-1; 8 bases are a match to TRBD1. Trimming cost V 1 base and J 4 bases; bases outside gene matches: 2. The CDR3 extends over 14 amino acids. Germline CDR1 reads LGHNA; CDR2 reads YNFKEQ. The CDR3 DNA reads as TGTGCCAGCAGCCAAGCTACAGGGGGCACTGAAGCTTTCTTT. Encoded protein: CASSQATGGTEAFF.

The chain recombines TRBV5-5 with TRBJ2-7; 10 bases map to TRBD2. Per germline, CDR1 SGHKS and CDR2 YYEKEE (reference sequence). CDR3 length: 15 amino acids. V lost 4 bases to trimming and J lost 2 bases; unmatched junction nucleotides: 6. The CDR3 region is CASSVLAGDTYEQYF. Written as DNA, the CDR3 is TGTGCCAGCAGCGTTCTAGCGGGGGATACCTACGAGCAGTACTTC.

This clone was picked up one time. The chain links TRBV25-1 to TRBJ2-2; TRBD2 is a possible D gene (6 bases). V was clipped by 4 bases and J by 2 bases, with 14 bases between them. Looked up from germline, CDR1 is MGHDK and CDR2 is SYGVNS. This CDR3 region has 16 residues. CDR3 nucleotide sequence: TGTGCCAGCAGTGGGCACCGGGGGATAAACACCGGGGAGCTGTTTTTT. It codes for CASSGHRGINTGELFF.

The V and J genes are TRBV2 and TRBJ2-7; D gene uncertain. Trimming stripped 0 bases from V and 5 bases from J, with 14 bases between. The CDR3 consists of 15 residues. Germline CDR1 SNHLY, CDR2 FYNNEI. CDR3 nucleotide sequence: TGTGCCAGCAGTGAAGCGACTCAGGTCGCCCACGAGCAGTACTTC. Translated, it gives CASSEATQVAHEQYF.

In its sample, this clone was seen a few times. The rearrangement uses TRBV6-5 and TRBJ1-5; no clear D gene. From germline, CDR1 is MNHEY and CDR2 SVGAGI. V was shortened by 0 bases and J by 4 bases, with 4 bases between the two germline ends. The CDR3 spans 13 residues. The CDR3 DNA is TGTGCCAGCAGTTACTCGTGGAATCAGCCCCAGCATTTT. Its translation: CASSYSWNQPQHF.

The rearrangement uses TRBV2 and TRBJ1-5; the match to TRBD1 covers 7 bases. The CDR3 length is 14 residues. Trimming took 7 bases from V and 2 from J; bases not matched to a gene: 5. Germline V gene lookup returns CDR1 SNHLY and CDR2 FYNNEI. The CDR3 DNA sequence: TGTGCCAGCACCGGGACAGATGGCAATCAGCCCCAGCATTTT. This sequence encodes CASTGTDGNQPQHF.

Judged by abundance, this clone is medium-sized. The gene calls are TRBV27 and TRBJ2-3; D not resolved. Germline CDR1 is MNHEY and CDR2 is SMNVEV (reference sequence). V dropped 8 bases and J dropped 4 bases, with 4 bases sitting between them. CDR3 size: 10 residues. Here the CDR3 DNA reads TGTGCCAGCGGGGCAGATACGCAGTATTTT. The encoded protein is CASGADTQYF.

The V and J genes are TRBV5-6 and TRBJ1-2; 9 bases map to TRBD1. V shed 0 bases and J 5 bases; nucleotides not matched to a gene: 2. CDR3 length: 14 amino acids. Per germline, CDR1 SGHDT and CDR2 YYEEEE. The CDR3 here is CASSLGTGVYGYTF. The CDR3 nucleotides are TGTGCCAGCAGCTTGGGGACAGGGGTTTATGGCTACACCTTC.

J is TRBJ1-3 and V is TRBV7-9; D gene ambiguous. Germline V gives CDR1 SEHNR, CDR2 FQNEAQ (reference sequence). The CDR3 extends over 14 amino acids. Trimming shortened V by 5 bases and J by 0 bases, and 8 bases separated the two germline ends. The CDR3 bases are TGTGCCAGCAGCCCAGGTTTCTCTGGAAACACCATATATTTT. Translation: CASSPGFSGNTIYF.

This clone showed up just once. V usage is TRBV6-5 and J usage is TRBJ1-1, with 8 bases matching TRBD1. Germline lookup yields CDR1 MNHEY and CDR2 SVGAGI. This CDR3 region has 13 residues. V trimming: 8 bases; J trimming: 5 bases; junction bases outside the gene matches: 7. CDR3 coding DNA: TGTGCCAGCGCGCGACAGGGGTGGACTGAAGCTTTCTTT. The encoded protein is CASARQGWTEAFF.

The chain links TRBV10-2 to TRBJ1-6, with D perhaps matching TRBD1 (5 bases). V shed 6 bases and J shed 4 bases, with 10 bases lying between them. This CDR3 has 14 residues. Germline CDR1 reads WSHSY; CDR2 reads SAAADI. The CDR3 DNA follows: TGCGCCAGCAGCCTAGCAGGGTATAATTCACCCCTCCACTTT. Translating gives CASSLAGYNSPLHF.

The chain couples TRBV19 to TRBJ1-5; the D gene is possibly TRBD1 (5 bases). The CDR3 length is 14 residues. Trimming left V 7 bases short and J 1 base short, with 11 bases between. Germline V gene data show CDR1 as LNHDA and CDR2 as SQIVND (reference sequence). CDR3 bases: TGTGCCAGTAAGGAGCAGGGCAGCAATCAGCCCCAGCATTTT. Protein: CASKEQGSNQPQHF. The full variable domain, rest sourced from reference TRBV19 and TRBJ1-5, is DGGITQSPKYLFRKEGQNVTLSCEQNLNHDAMYWYRQDPGQGLRLIYYSQIVNDFQKGDIAEGYSVSREKKESFPLTVTSAQKNPTAFYLCASKEQGSNQPQHFGDGTRLSIL.

This clone was recorded a few times. The chain combines TRBV25-1 with TRBJ2-2; D is ambiguous. Germline CDR1 and CDR2: MGHDK and SYGVNS. Trimming shortened V by 7 bases and J by 4 bases, and 13 bases separated the two germline ends. CDR3 length equals 14 residues. This CDR3 is CASTGDMTTGELFF. CDR3 coding DNA: TGTGCCAGCACGGGTGACATGACCACCGGGGAGCTGTTTTTT. Combining the CDR3 with reference TRBV25-1 and TRBJ2-2 gives the whole variable domain EADIYQTPRYLVIGTGKKITLECSQTMGHDKMYWYQQDPGMELHLIHYSYGVNSTEKGDLSSESTVSRIRTEHFPLTLESARPSHTSQYLCASTGDMTTGELFFGEGSRLTVL.

The DNA of the CDR3 is TGTGCCAGCAGCCCCCGGGACAGGGAGAATGAGCAGTTCTTC. Amino acids: CASSPRDRENEQFF. This sequence joins TRBV9 and TRBJ2-1, with 9 bases aligning to TRBD1. Germline CDR1 SGDLS, CDR2 YYNGEE. The length of the CDR3 is 14 residues. Trimming cost V 4 bases and J 7 bases; bases outside gene matches: 6. Based on the CDR3 plus reference TRBV9 and TRBJ2-1, the full variable domain is DSGVTQTPKHLITATGQRVTLRCSPRSGDLSVYWYQQSLDQGLQFLIQYYNGEERAKGNILERFSAQQFPDLHSELNLSSLELGDSALYFCASSPRDRENEQFFGPGTRLTVL.